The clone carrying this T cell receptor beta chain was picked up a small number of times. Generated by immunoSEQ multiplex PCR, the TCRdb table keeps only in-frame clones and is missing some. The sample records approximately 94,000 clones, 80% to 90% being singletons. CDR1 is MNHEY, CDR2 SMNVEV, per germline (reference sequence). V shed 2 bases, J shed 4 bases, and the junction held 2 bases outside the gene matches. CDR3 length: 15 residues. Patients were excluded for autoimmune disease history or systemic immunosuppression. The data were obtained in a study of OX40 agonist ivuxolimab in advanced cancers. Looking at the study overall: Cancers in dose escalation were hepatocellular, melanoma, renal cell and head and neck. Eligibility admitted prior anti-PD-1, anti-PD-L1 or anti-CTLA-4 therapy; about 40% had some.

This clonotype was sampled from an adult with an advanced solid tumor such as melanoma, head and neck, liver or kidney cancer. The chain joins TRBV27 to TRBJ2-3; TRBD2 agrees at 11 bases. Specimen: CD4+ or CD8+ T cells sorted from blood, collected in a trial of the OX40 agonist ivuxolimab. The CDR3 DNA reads TGTGCCAGCAGTTTACAACTAGCGGGGGCAGATACGCAGTATTTT. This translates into CASSLQLAGADTQYF.